The source of this T cell receptor (beta chain) is a study of shared clonotypes between healthy human individuals (dated by TCRdb to 2020 to 2021). The study in broad terms: The cohort comprised a couple of women and a few men aged 18 to 49 years. For each donor, CD4 naive and CD4 memory were each given three plates, CD8 naive was given two plates, and CD8 memory was given one plate. To estimate repertoire size and how much clonotypes are shared between individuals, the study performed deep sequencing of blood TCR repertoires from roughly five healthy adults. Different laboratories and diverse techniques were used to prepare libraries and sequence TCR repertoires, to increase sequencing depth and limit assay-specific biases. Leukapheresis yielded between about 0.85 and 9.5 billion PBMCs per donor.

Summary of the overall study and its limitations: When several donors were compared, the shared fraction of clonotypes was about 5% for naive CD4, roughly 3.3% for naive CD8, roughly 2.5% for memory CD4, and around 0.4% for memory CD8. Because the study included a small number of donors, the genetic and exposure-history diversity represented was limited. Estimated clonotype richness was generally larger for naive than for memory subsets. Pairwise subsampling indicated that sequencing depth was expected to affect the degree of clonotype sharing among donors. Sampling was restricted to blood, and TCR repertoires in tissue are likely to differ from TCR repertoires in blood. Clonotypes shared by all four sorted-subset donors showed higher generation probabilities than non-shared clonotypes. Even with the large sequencing depth, rarefaction of the sorted-subset datasets indicated that sequencing was incomplete.

Donors were healthy HIV-negative adults with no recently reported acute infections or vaccinations. All donors were Caucasian adults living in Nashville, Tennessee, USA. CD4+ T cells were enriched by magnetic negative selection, after which naive cells were positively selected on CD45RA and the negative fraction was taken as the memory subset. After blood collection by leukapheresis, PBMCs were isolated using Ficoll-Histopaque density gradient centrifugation and then cryopreserved in the vapor phase of liquid nitrogen. Analytical flow cytometry was used to check the purity and quantity of each magnetically sorted T cell population. From each sorted fraction, genomic DNA was isolated and quantified by UV absorbance on a Nanodrop 2000c. From its cysteine to its phenylalanine, the CDR3 spans 13 amino acids. The only DNA kept is the CDR3, 39 bases in frame from the first base. CDR1 and CDR2 were assigned from the germline V gene as SGHRS and YFSETQ. Trimmed from V: 5 bases; trimmed from J: 4 bases; junction bases lacking a gene match: 5.

TCR CDR3 regions were amplified from genomic DNA by multiplex PCR using the deep immunoSEQ assay. Genomic DNA extracted from each cell subset was distributed evenly over all wells of several immunoSEQ 96-well plates, and each plate served as one replicate. For sorted subsets, 200 ng of genomic DNA, equivalent to around 30,000 T cell genomes, went into each replicate PCR. The purified libraries were quantified using a Qubit 3.0 fluorometer, sized with a Bioanalyzer 2100, and then quantified again using the KAPA Library Quantification kit. Every immunoSEQ 96-well plate was sequenced on a dedicated single-read 150-cycle Illumina NextSeq 550 flow cell. Regarding the original processing steps: Because only junctional sequences without quality scores were contained in the immunoSEQ output, filtering matching that applied to full-length reads could not be performed. Sequences were annotated with PyIR, a Python wrapper for IgBLAST v1.9, and V/J genes and CDR3 were assigned using IMGT germline references. Reads were removed for weak V/J assignments (E-value above 1e-6), missing CDR3, stop codons, out-of-frame junctions, or ambiguous translated residues. V3J clonotypes were defined by identical inferred V gene, J gene, and CDR3 amino acid sequence. The percentage overlap between two repertoires was calculated by dividing the number of shared unique clonotypes by the size of the smaller repertoire. Repertoire richness was assessed with RTK rarefaction, the Chao1 estimator, and Recon v2.1 estimates of unobserved clonotypes. For all TCRbeta clonotypes obtained by the gDNA method from a few donors, generation probabilities were computed with OLGA. TCRdb retrieved this table from immuneACCESS and kept in-frame rearrangements only. Not all clones are present; in checked studies, unresolved V genes account for under half, and no reason is known for the remainder. The V and J calls and clone size come from that table; D and trimming were worked out from the DNA. A total of just over 2,000,000 clones appear in this sample, roughly 96% of them only once. The top ten hold 0.1% to 0.15% of the sample.

Of note for this clone: The clone's antigen remains unknown. One base away there is no much larger clone; base qualities are not given.

The sequenced sample was naive CD4+ T cells sorted from blood. In the paper's terms, the cell subset or site label means: CD45RA+ positively selected. This receptor was identified in a man between 18 and 35 years old in good health. Recombination connected TRBV5-1 to TRBJ1-2, with TRBD1 identical over 7 junction bases. In nucleotide form, the sequence is TGCGCCAGCAGTGTGGGACAGAGCTATGGCTACACCTTC. The translation is CASSVGQSYGYTF.